Each of the 3 T cell receptor beta chains below was sequenced from the same sample in a study of neoadjuvant anti-PD-1 for oral cavity cancer. Profiling relied on immunoSEQ multiplex PCR, and the TCRdb table lists in-frame clones only, not all of them. The table records about 15,000 clones, around 40% of them present only once. Time point reported: after neoadjuvant nivolumab, at surgical resection. Sequenced material: tumor tissue, taken after nivolumab (anti-PD-1) treatment. These receptors were obtained from a person aged 35-79 years with oral cavity squamous cell carcinoma.

The chain uses TRBV29-1 and TRBJ1-4; possibly TRBD1 for D (5 bases). The CDR3 consists of 13 residues. Trimming shortened V by 7 bases and J by 7 bases, and 16 bases separated the two germline ends. Germline lookup yields CDR1 SQVTM and CDR2 ANQGSEA. The CDR3 region is CSGQQVGGEKLFF. The DNA of the CDR3 is TGCAGCGGACAACAGGTTGGGGGTGAAAAACTGTTTTTT. The full variable domain, rest sourced from reference TRBV29-1 and TRBJ1-4, is SAVISQKPSRDICQRGTSLTIQCQVDSQVTMMFWYRQQPGQSLTLIATANQGSEATYESGFVIDKFPISRPNLTFSTLTVSNMSPEDSSIYLCSGQQVGGEKLFFGSGTQLSVL.

This clone has more than one count but fewer than ten. The V call is TRBV7-9, the J call TRBJ1-4; 8 nucleotides align to TRBD1. The V segment lost 3 bases and the J segment 8 bases; nucleotides outside the gene matches: 8. The CDR3 has 15 residues. Looked up from germline, CDR1 is SEHNR and CDR2 is FQNEAQ (reference sequence). CDR3 amino acids: CASSFFGQGGEKLFF. In DNA form, the CDR3 reads TGTGCCAGCAGCTTTTTCGGACAGGGAGGCGAAAAACTGTTTTTT.

This chain links TRBV28 with TRBJ1-5, with 9 nucleotides matching TRBD1. The CDR3 consists of 15 residues. Losses at the gene ends were 5 bases for V and 6 bases for J; bases not matched to a gene: 8. Germline V gene sequence: CDR1 MDHEN, CDR2 SYDVKM. Here the CDR3 reads CASSMGQGNGQPQHF. The CDR3 nucleotides read TGTGCCAGCAGTATGGGACAGGGTAATGGTCAGCCCCAGCATTTT.